The 29 T cell receptor beta chains presented below share a single source sample, sequenced in a study of T-cell memory formation after mild COVID-19. One entry per CDR3 protein, called by TCRdb with MiXCR from the 5' RACE reads. Of under 200,000 distinct CDR3 sequences listed, roughly 13% are singletons. The sequencing sample was made of PBMCs or a T cell subset sorted from them (not recorded which). The receptors derive from a man aged 18 to 30 who had mild COVID-19 (a few samples of this study predate the infection). Cell type and time point are not known.

V usage is TRBV20-1 and J usage is TRBJ1-6; maybe TRBD1 (5 bases). The CDR3 sequence is 15 residues long. The V gene's germline CDR1 is DFQATT and CDR2 SNEGSKA (reference sequence). V lost 0 bases and J 5 bases, leaving 11 bases between the germline ends. DNA for the CDR3: TGCAGTGCTAGAGAGGGGACGGAAAATAATTCACCCCTCCACTTT. Its translation: CSAREGTENNSPLHF.

V and J are TRBV7-9 and TRBJ2-1, with D tentatively TRBD1 or TRBD2 (5 bases each). The CDR3 is 17 amino acids. The V end was cut by 4 bases, the J end by 8 bases, with 24 bases between. Germline V gene data show CDR1 as SEHNR and CDR2 as FQNEAQ (reference sequence). The CDR3 DNA reads TGTGCCAGCAGCTCCCGGTGGTTGGGACGGGATTACTATGAGCAGTTCTTC. Its protein product is CASSSRWLGRDYYEQFF. The full variable domain, completed using reference TRBV7-9 and TRBJ2-1, is DTGVSQNPRHKITKRGQNVTFRCDPISEHNRLYWYRQTLGQGPEFLTYFQNEAQLEKSRLLSDRFSAERPKGSFSTLEIQRTEQGDSAMYLCASSSRWLGRDYYEQFFGPGTRLTVL.

This clonotype was counted only a few times. The gene calls are TRBV9 and TRBJ2-2; 8 positions agree with TRBD1. J was trimmed by 3 bases and V by 3 bases; bases with no gene match: 4. From germline, CDR1 is SGDLS and CDR2 YYNGEE. The CDR3 has 15 residues. CDR3 loop: CASSGIQGDTGELFF. The CDR3 region has the DNA TGTGCCAGCAGCGGCATACAGGGGGACACCGGGGAGCTGTTTTTT.

The chain carries TRBV9 and TRBJ1-6; D possibly corresponds to TRBD1 (6 bases). V dropped 2 bases and J dropped 4 bases, with 7 bases sitting between them. The CDR3 runs to 14 residues. CDR1 SGDLS and CDR2 YYNGEE come from the germline V gene. The CDR3 DNA is TGTGCCAGCAGCGTGACAGGATATAATTCACCCCTCCACTTT. Translation gives CASSVTGYNSPLHF.

In DNA form, the CDR3 reads TGCGCCAGCAGCTTGGAGTTAAGGACTGAAGCTTTCTTT. This gives the protein CASSLELRTEAFF. The chain couples TRBV5-1 to TRBJ1-1; D is undetermined. Trimming stripped 0 bases from V and 5 bases from J, with 8 bases between. This CDR3 has 13 residues. The germline V gene has CDR1 SGHRS and CDR2 YFSETQ.

This clonotype has only a few counts. The chain recombines TRBV7-8 with TRBJ1-5, with D possibly matching TRBD1 (5 bases). This CDR3 spans 15 amino acids. V was cut by 0 bases and J by 8 bases, with 14 bases left in between. From germline, CDR1 is SGHVS and CDR2 FQNEAQ. The chain's CDR3 is CASSLARVGVKPQHF. The CDR3, as DNA: TGTGCCAGCAGCTTAGCTCGAGTAGGGGTAAAGCCCCAGCATTTT.

The rearrangement links TRBV5-1 to TRBJ2-1; tentative D call: TRBD1 (5 bases). Germline V gene sequence: CDR1 SGHRS, CDR2 YFSETQ. V lost 4 bases, J lost 0 bases, and 11 bases lay in between. The CDR3 totals 15 residues. The CDR3 DNA reads TGCGCCAGCAGCGTGACAGCGAGCTCCTACAATGAGCAGTTCTTC. Amino acids: CASSVTASSYNEQFF.

The chain joins TRBV7-3 to TRBJ2-3; D tentatively reads TRBD1 or TRBD2 (5 bases each). Trimming took 5 bases from V and 4 from J, leaving 16 bases between them. The CDR3 has 15 amino acids. The germline V gene has CDR1 SGHTA and CDR2 FQGTGA. This CDR3 reads CASSANSLGADTQYF. The CDR3 nucleotides read TGTGCCAGCAGCGCTAATTCCTTGGGGGCAGATACGCAGTATTTT.

CDR3 residues: CASSLPGFVYGYTF. Here the CDR3 DNA reads TGTGCCAGCAGCCTCCCTGGTTTTGTCTATGGCTACACCTTC. The gene calls are TRBV5-6 and TRBJ1-2; D gene ambiguous. V was pared by 4 bases and J by 4 bases, with 14 bases between. Germline CDR1 SGHDT, CDR2 YYEEEE. CDR3 length equals 14 residues.

The table lists this clonotype with a few counts. The V call is TRBV5-1, the J call TRBJ1-1; no clear D. V lost 2 bases, J lost 2 bases, and 7 bases lay in between. The CDR3 spans 13 residues. Germline V lookup: CDR1 SGHRS, CDR2 YFSETQ. The CDR3 protein is CASSFDINTEAFF. As DNA, the CDR3 is TGCGCCAGCAGCTTCGATATTAACACTGAAGCTTTCTTT. Variable domain in full (rest from reference TRBV5-1 and TRBJ1-1): KAGVTQTPRYLIKTRGQQVTLSCSPISGHRSVSWYQQTPGQGLQFLFEYFSETQRNKGNFPGRFSGRQFSNSRSEMNVSTLELGDSALYLCASSFDINTEAFFGQGTRLTVV.

V is TRBV6-1 and J is TRBJ2-3; possibly TRBD1 for D (6 bases). Trimming left V 3 bases short and J 6 bases short, with 13 bases between. This CDR3 spans 14 amino acids. Germline V gene data show CDR1 as MNHNS and CDR2 as SASEGT. The CDR3 coding sequence is TGTGCCAGCAGTGAGGTTGGAACAGGGGATACGCAGTATTTT. Its translation: CASSEVGTGDTQYF.

This sequence joins TRBV2 and TRBJ1-4; D perhaps matches TRBD1 (5 bases). Germline V gene data show CDR1 as SNHLY and CDR2 as FYNNEI. This CDR3 has 15 residues. Trimming left V 4 bases short and J 5 bases short, with 14 bases between. CDR3 protein: CASSARGGENEKLFF. CDR3 coding DNA: TGTGCCAGCAGTGCTCGGGGAGGGGAGAATGAAAAACTGTTTTTT.

This clonotype was picked up a small number of times. The rearrangement joins TRBV29-1 to TRBJ1-1; TRBD1 agrees at 8 bases. Trimming at V came to 5 bases and at J to 5 bases, leaving 7 bases not matched to a gene. Looked up from germline, CDR1 is SQVTM and CDR2 is ANQGSEA. The CDR3 has 13 amino acids. The CDR3 nucleotides are TGCAGCGTTCGTCTACAGGGGGGGACTGAAGCTTTCTTT. Amino acid sequence: CSVRLQGGTEAFF.

This CDR3 is CASSSSRDSQTIYF. CDR3 DNA sequence: TGCGCCAGCAGCTCGTCCCGGGACAGCCAAACCATATATTTT. The V call is TRBV5-1, the J call TRBJ1-3, with TRBD1 matching 7 bases. V shed 3 bases and J 10 bases; nucleotides not matched to a gene: 10. Germline-derived CDR1 and CDR2 are SGHRS and YFSETQ. The CDR3 has 14 residues.

The chain carries TRBV12-3 or TRBV12-4 and TRBJ2-5; D uncertain. The CDR3 spans 13 residues. The V gene lost 9 bases and the J gene lost 5 bases, with 16 bases spanning the gap. This chain's CDR3 is CASRTGVSETQYF. The CDR3 DNA reads TGTGCCAGTCGAACTGGGGTTTCGGAGACCCAGTACTTC.

This clonotype was counted between two and nine times. The genes are TRBV5-1 and TRBJ1-2, with D possibly matching TRBD1 (6 bases). CDR1 SGHRS and CDR2 YFSETQ come from the germline V gene. CDR3 length: 13 residues. With 3 bases removed from V and 10 bases from J, the gap between germline ends came to 16 bases. The CDR3 spells CASSSSGDFIYTF. As DNA, the CDR3 is TGCGCCAGCAGCTCGTCAGGGGATTTCATCTACACCTTC.

This rearrangement joins TRBV7-2 to TRBJ2-6, with 11 nucleotides matching TRBD1. From germline, CDR1 is SGHTA and CDR2 FQGNSA. Unmatched junction bases numbered 12, after V lost 2 bases and J lost 3 bases. The CDR3 spans 20 residues. The CDR3 DNA is TGTGCCAGCAGCTTATATCCGGGGGACAGGGGGATCGATGGGGCCAACGTCCTGACTTTC. This translates into CASSLYPGDRGIDGANVLTF.

This clonotype was detected a few times. The chain joins TRBV29-1 to TRBJ2-5, with 10 nucleotides matching TRBD1. Germline CDR1 and CDR2: SQVTM and ANQGSEA. V was clipped by 7 bases and J by 5 bases; unmatched bases: 10. The CDR3 has 14 residues. CDR3 sequence: CSGQTGGHGETQYF. CDR3 nucleotides: TGCAGCGGCCAGACAGGGGGCCACGGCGAGACCCAGTACTTC.

The rearrangement links TRBV24-1 to TRBJ2-3; D not resolved. Trimming removed 1 base at V and 1 base at J, with 17 bases between. CDR1 and CDR2 from the germline V gene are KGHDR and SFDVKD. CDR3 size: 18 residues. In DNA, the CDR3 is TGTGCCACCAGTGATTTCAGAGGTCCCCCCTATGGCACAGATACGCAGTATTTT. Translating gives CATSDFRGPPYGTDTQYF.

This chain joins TRBV7-2 and TRBJ2-5; D is unresolved. Trimming pared 1 base from V and 4 bases from J, leaving 10 bases between. Germline V gene data show CDR1 as SGHTA and CDR2 as FQGNSA. This CDR3 is 14 amino acids long. CDR3 in amino acids: CASSLEVGGETQYF. The DNA for the CDR3 is TGTGCCAGCAGCTTAGAAGTAGGTGGAGAGACCCAGTACTTC.

Ten or more counts support this clonotype. V gene TRBV18 combines with J gene TRBJ1-1; D may be TRBD1 (5 bases). Germline CDR1 is KGHSH and CDR2 is LQKENI. CDR3 length: 14 residues. V lost 6 bases, J lost 0 bases, and 11 bases lay in between. CDR3 region: CASSSQGLNTEAFF. The CDR3 nucleotides read TGTGCCAGCTCCTCCCAGGGACTGAACACTGAAGCTTTCTTT.

The V call is TRBV25-1, the J call TRBJ2-7, with 7 bases matching TRBD1. The CDR3 sequence is 16 residues long. Looked up from germline, CDR1 is MGHDK and CDR2 is SYGVNS. V dropped 8 bases and J dropped 2; count of bases not matched to a gene: 15. For the CDR3, the DNA is TGTGCCAGCCCGGATCAGACAGGGAAGGGGACCTACGAGCAGTACTTC. It yields the protein CASPDQTGKGTYEQYF.

A few counts support this clonotype. The CDR3 is CASRGTSSYEQYV. CDR3 sequence (DNA): TGTGCCAGCAGAGGGACTAGCTCCTACGAGCAGTACGTC. The chain is built from TRBV6-2 or TRBV6-3 and TRBJ2-7; TRBD2 matches 8 bases. CDR3 size: 13 residues. V dropped 6 bases and J dropped 0; count of bases not matched to a gene: 1. The V gene's germline CDR1 is MNHEY and CDR2 SVGEGT.

This clonotype occurred many times. The chain joins TRBV9 to TRBJ2-2; D is unclear. Germline V gives CDR1 SGDLS, CDR2 YYNGEE. V was shortened by 0 bases and J by 0 bases, with 9 bases between the two germline ends. This CDR3 region has 16 residues. The CDR3 DNA reads as TGTGCCAGCAGCGTAGAGGGTCCACCGAACACCGGGGAGCTGTTTTTT. This translates into CASSVEGPPNTGELFF.

V usage is TRBV12-3 or TRBV12-4 and J usage is TRBJ1-2; D gene uncertain. Trimming took 6 bases from V and 8 from J, leaving 16 bases between them. The CDR3 consists of 13 residues. As DNA, the CDR3 is TGTGCCAGCAGACTACAGCGCTTCGGGGGCTACACCTTC. Amino acid sequence: CASRLQRFGGYTF.

CDR3: CASSFGGFDEKLFF. The CDR3 DNA sequence: TGTGCCAGCAGCTTTGGAGGGTTTGATGAAAAACTGTTTTTT. The chain recombines TRBV5-6 with TRBJ1-4; D is ambiguous. The CDR3 covers 14 residues. Trimming stripped 2 bases from V and 6 bases from J, with 11 bases between. The germline V gene has CDR1 SGHDT and CDR2 YYEEEE.

The table lists this clonotype with a few counts. This chain links TRBV6-5 with TRBJ2-5; TRBD2 matches 9 bases. The CDR3 contains 15 residues. The V gene's germline CDR1 is MNHEY and CDR2 SVGAGI. Unmatched junction bases numbered 10, after V lost 6 bases and J lost 5 bases. The CDR3 DNA sequence: TGTGCCAGCAGACGGACTAGCGCGGGATGGGAGACCCAGTACTTC. Translation: CASRRTSAGWETQYF.

The J gene is TRBJ2-2, the V gene TRBV6-6, with 7 bases fitting TRBD1. Germline assignment: CDR1 MNHNY and CDR2 SVGAGI (reference sequence). The trim removed 6 bases at V and 0 bases at J, leaving 7 bases unmatched. The CDR3 is 16 amino acids. The CDR3 loop reads CASSLFGTANTGELFF. CDR3 DNA sequence: TGTGCCAGCAGCTTATTCGGGACAGCGAACACCGGGGAGCTGTTTTTT.

The chain links TRBV5-4 to TRBJ1-5; D uncertain. This CDR3 comprises 13 residues. Between the trimmed V and J ends, which lost 0 bases and 7 bases, there was a span of 8 bases. Germline loops: CDR1 SGHNT, CDR2 YYREEE (reference sequence). CDR3 nucleotides: TGTGCCAGCAGCTTGGGGGATCTGCAGCCCCAGCATTTT. It yields the protein CASSLGDLQPQHF.